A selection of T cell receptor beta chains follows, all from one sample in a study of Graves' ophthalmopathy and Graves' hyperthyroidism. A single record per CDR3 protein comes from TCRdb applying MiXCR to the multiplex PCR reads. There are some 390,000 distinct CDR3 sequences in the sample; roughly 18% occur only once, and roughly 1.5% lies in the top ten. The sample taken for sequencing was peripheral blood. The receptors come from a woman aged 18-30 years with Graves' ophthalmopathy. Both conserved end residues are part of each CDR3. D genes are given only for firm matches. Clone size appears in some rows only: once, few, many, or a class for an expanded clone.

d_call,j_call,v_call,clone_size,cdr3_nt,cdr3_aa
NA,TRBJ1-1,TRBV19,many,TGTGCCAGTAGTATAGATCGGAGGGACCTACCGAACACTGAAGCTTTCTTT,CASSIDRRDLPNTEAFF
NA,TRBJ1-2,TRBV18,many,TGTGCCAGCTCACCACCGGCGGCAGGGAGCTTTGGCTACACCTTC,CASSPPAAGSFGYTF
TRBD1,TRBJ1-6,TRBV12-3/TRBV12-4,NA,TGTGCCAGCAGTCTTCGACAGGGGAGCAATTCACCCCTCCACTTT,CASSLRQGSNSPLHF
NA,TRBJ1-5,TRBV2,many,TGTGCCAGCAGGGATCACAGGGAACAGCCCCAGCATTTT,CASRDHREQPQHF
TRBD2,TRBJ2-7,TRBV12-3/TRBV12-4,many,TGTGCCAGCAGAGCGCGGCGGGGGGTTGTATACGAGCAGTACTTC,CASRARRGVVYEQYF
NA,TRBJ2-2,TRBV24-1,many,TGTGCCACCAAAAAAGGAGGGTCGAACACCGGGGAGCTGTTTTTT,CATKKGGSNTGELFF
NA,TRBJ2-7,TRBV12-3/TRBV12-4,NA,TGTGCCAGCAGTCACGGAACCGGGGTTCCCGAGCAGTACTTC,CASSHGTGVPEQYF
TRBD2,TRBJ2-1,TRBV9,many,TGTGCCAGCAGCGTAAGCGGGACCCCCCAGTTCTTC,CASSVSGTPQFF
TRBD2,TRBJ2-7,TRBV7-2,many,TGTGCCAGCAGCCCCACTAGCGGGAGTTTCGACGAGCAGTACTTC,CASSPTSGSFDEQYF
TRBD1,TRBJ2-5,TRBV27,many,TGTGCCAGCAGTTTATACTACTCCGGGACCAGGGGGGAGACCCAGTACTTC,CASSLYYSGTRGETQYF
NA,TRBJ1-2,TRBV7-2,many,TGTGCCAGCAGCCCCACGACAGGTTTTGGGGGCTACACCTTC,CASSPTTGFGGYTF
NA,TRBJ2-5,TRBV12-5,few,TGTGCTAGTGGTTTGACCACTGACAGACAAGAGACCCAGTACTTC,CASGLTTDRQETQYF
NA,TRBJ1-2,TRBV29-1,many,TGCAGCGTTGAAGGAGAAGGCTACACCTTC,CSVEGEGYTF
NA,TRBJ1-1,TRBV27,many,TGTGCCAGCAGTTTGGGGTTGTCCGCCACTGAAGCTTTCTTT,CASSLGLSATEAFF
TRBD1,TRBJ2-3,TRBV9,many,TGTGCCAGCAGCGTGGCAACAGGGGTGAGCACAGATACGCAGTATTTT,CASSVATGVSTDTQYF
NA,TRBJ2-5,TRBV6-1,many,TGTGCCAGCAGTGTTTCTGGGGGGCGCCAAGAGACCCAGTACTTC,CASSVSGGRQETQYF
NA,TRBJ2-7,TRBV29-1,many,NA,CSVASGSGEEYF
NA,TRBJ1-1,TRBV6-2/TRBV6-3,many,TGTGCCAGCAGTTACTCCCGGCCCCGGGAAGCTTTCTTT,CASSYSRPREAFF
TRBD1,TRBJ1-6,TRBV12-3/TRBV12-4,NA,TGTGCCAGCCAGGACAGGCGCTCCTATAATTCACCCCTCCACTTT,CASQDRRSYNSPLHF
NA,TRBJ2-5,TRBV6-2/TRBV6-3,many,TGTGCCAGCAGCTCCCGGGACGTGGGGACCCAGTACTTC,CASSSRDVGTQYF
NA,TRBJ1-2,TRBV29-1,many,TGCAGCGTTGTTAGCGGGGCACCGCCTCTGAGTTACACCTTC,CSVVSGAPPLSYTF
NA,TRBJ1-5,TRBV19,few,TGTGCCAGTAAGGGGGAGATCTTGGGGGGGCCCCAGCATTTT,CASKGEILGGPQHF
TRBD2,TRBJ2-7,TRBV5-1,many,TGCGCCAGCAGCGATTTAGCGGGAGGGTCCGAGCAGTACTTC,CASSDLAGGSEQYF
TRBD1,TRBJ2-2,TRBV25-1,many,TGTGCCAGCAGTGAAGGGACAGGGGGTCCGAACACCGGGGAGCTGTTTTTT,CASSEGTGGPNTGELFF
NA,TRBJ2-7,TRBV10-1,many,TGCGCCAGCAGTGAGCCGAAGAAGTATACCGGACCCCCCTACGAGCAGTACTTC,CASSEPKKYTGPPYEQYF
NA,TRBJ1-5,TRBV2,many,TGTGCCAGCATTAAAGACGGGAGCAATCAGCCCCAGCATTTT,CASIKDGSNQPQHF
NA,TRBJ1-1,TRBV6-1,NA,TGTGCCAGCATCGTCGGGTTGGGGGTGAACACTGAAGCTTTCTTT,CASIVGLGVNTEAFF
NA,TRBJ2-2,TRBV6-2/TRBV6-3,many,TGTGCCAGCAGTTACCGGCAGGGAAACACCGGGGAGCTGTTTTTT,CASSYRQGNTGELFF
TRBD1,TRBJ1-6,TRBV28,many,TGTGCCAGCAGTCCACTCGGGACAGGAGTTTCGAGCTCCTATAATTCACCCCTCCACTTT,CASSPLGTGVSSSYNSPLHF
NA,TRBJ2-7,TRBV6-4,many,TGTGCCAGGAGAAACAGTTTTGGGGGGGCGCAATTGTTCGAGCAGTACTTC,CARRNSFGGAQLFEQYF
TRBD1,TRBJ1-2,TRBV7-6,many,TGTGCCAGCAGCCCTCCGGGACAGGGTTATGGCTACACCTTC,CASSPPGQGYGYTF
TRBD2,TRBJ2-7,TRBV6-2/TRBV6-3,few,TGTGCCGGCAGCGCTAGCGGGACCGAGCAGTACTTC,CAGSASGTEQYF
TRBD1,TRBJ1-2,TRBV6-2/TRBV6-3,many,TGTGCCAGCATCGGGACAGGCACTCTTAACTATGGCTACACCTTC,CASIGTGTLNYGYTF
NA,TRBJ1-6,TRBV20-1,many,TGCAGTGCTAGAGTTCAGGGTTCTACTAGCTCACCCCTCCACTTT,CSARVQGSTSSPLHF
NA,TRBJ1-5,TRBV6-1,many,TGTGCCAGCAGTGAAGAAGTTGGCTTTCAGCCCCAGCATTTT,CASSEEVGFQPQHF
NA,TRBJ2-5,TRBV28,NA,TGTGCCAGCAGCCCTAGCCTCGTTGGACAGCAAGAGACCCAGTACTTC,CASSPSLVGQQETQYF
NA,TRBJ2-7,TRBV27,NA,TGTGCCAGCAGTTTATCCTGGGGGTCATACGAGCAGTACTTC,CASSLSWGSYEQYF
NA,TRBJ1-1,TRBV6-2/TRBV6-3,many,TGTGCCAGCAGGGGCCGGACCGTGAACACTGAAGCTTTCTTT,CASRGRTVNTEAFF
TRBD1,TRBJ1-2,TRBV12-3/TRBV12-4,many,TGTGCCAGCAGCCGACAGGGCCAAACCTTC,CASSRQGQTF
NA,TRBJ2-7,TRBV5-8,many,TGTGCCAGCAGCAGCTGGGCGACTTACGAGCAGTACTTC,CASSSWATYEQYF
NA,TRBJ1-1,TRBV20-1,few,TGCAGTGCTAGAGAGGCGGGGGCGAGAACTGAAGCTTTCTTT,CSAREAGARTEAFF
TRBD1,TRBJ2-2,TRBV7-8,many,TGTGCCAGCAGCTCCCAGGGGGCGTTCGACACCGGGGAGCTGTTTTTT,CASSSQGAFDTGELFF
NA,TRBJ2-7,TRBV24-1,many,TGTGCCACCAGTGATGGGTCGGGTTACGAGCAGTACTTC,CATSDGSGYEQYF
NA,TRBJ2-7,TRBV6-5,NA,TGTGCCAGCAGTTATCTCCGGGACAAAGATGAGCAGTACTTC,CASSYLRDKDEQYF
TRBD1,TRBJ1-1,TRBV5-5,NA,TGTGCCAGCAGCTGGGACAGGGGAGGGTTGAACACTGAAGCTTTCTTT,CASSWDRGGLNTEAFF
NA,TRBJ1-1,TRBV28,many,TGTGCCAGCAGTTTTCCAGAGACGAACACTGAAGCTTTCTTT,CASSFPETNTEAFF
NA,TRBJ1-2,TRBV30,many,TGTGCCTGGAGGGGGGGGGCGAACTATGGCTACACCTTC,CAWRGGANYGYTF